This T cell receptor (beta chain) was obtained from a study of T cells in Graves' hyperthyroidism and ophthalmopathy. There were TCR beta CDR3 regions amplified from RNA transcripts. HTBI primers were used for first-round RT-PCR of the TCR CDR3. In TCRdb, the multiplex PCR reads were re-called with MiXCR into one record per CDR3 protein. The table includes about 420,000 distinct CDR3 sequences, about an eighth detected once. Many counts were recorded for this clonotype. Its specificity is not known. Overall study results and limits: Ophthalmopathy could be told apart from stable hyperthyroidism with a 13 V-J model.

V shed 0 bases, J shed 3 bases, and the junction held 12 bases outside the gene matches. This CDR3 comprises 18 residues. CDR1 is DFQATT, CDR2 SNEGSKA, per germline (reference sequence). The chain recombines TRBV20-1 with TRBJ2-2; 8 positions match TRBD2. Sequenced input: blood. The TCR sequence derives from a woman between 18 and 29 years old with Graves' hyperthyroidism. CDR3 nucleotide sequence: TGCAGTGCTAGAGATCAGTCTAGCGGGCGAACTGACACCGGGGAGCTGTTTTTT. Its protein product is CSARDQSSGRTDTGELFF.